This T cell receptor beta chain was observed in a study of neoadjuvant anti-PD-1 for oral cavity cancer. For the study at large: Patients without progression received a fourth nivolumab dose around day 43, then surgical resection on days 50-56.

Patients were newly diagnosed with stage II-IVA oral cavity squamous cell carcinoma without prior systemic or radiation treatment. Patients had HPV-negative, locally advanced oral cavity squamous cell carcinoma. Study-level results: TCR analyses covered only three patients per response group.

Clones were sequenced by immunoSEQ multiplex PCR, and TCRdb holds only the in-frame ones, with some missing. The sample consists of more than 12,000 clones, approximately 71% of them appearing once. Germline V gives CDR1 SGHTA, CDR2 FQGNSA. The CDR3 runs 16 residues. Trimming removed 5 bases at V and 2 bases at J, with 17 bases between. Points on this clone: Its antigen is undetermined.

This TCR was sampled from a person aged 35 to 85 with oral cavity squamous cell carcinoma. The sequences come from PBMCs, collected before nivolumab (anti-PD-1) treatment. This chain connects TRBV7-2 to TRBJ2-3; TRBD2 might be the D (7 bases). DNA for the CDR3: TGTGCCAGCAGCCGCCAGGTGGGGGGGGCCACAGATACGCAGTATTTT. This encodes CASSRQVGGATDTQYF.